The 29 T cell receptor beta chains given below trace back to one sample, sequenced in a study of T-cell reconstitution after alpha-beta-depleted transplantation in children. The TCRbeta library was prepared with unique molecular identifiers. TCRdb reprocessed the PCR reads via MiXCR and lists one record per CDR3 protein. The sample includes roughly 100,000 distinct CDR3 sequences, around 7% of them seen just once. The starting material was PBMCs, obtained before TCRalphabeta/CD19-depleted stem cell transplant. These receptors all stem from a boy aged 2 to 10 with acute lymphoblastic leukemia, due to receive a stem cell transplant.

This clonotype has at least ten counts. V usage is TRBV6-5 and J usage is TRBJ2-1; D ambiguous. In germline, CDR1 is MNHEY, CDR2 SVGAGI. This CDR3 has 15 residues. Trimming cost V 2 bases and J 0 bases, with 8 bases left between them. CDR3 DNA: TGTGCCAGCAGTTACGTCCCGGACTCCTACAATGAGCAGTTCTTC. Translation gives CASSYVPDSYNEQFF.

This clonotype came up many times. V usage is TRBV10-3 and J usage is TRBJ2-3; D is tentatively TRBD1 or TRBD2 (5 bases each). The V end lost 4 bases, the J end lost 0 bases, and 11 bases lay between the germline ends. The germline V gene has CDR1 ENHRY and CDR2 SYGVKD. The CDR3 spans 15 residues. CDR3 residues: CAISGRDGSTDTQYF. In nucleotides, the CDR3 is TGTGCCATCAGTGGTAGGGACGGAAGCACAGATACGCAGTATTTT.

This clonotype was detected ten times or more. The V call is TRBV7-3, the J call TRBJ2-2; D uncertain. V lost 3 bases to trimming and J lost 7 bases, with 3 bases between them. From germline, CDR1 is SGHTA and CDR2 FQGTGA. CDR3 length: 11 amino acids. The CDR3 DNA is TGTGCCAGCAGCTTGAACGGGGAGCTGTTTTTT. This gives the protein CASSLNGELFF.

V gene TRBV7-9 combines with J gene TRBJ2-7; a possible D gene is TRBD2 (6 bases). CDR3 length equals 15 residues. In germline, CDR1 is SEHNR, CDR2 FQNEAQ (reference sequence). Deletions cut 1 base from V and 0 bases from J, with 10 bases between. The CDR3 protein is CASSLVRGSSYEQYF. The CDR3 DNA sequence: TGTGCCAGCAGCTTAGTACGGGGGAGCTCCTACGAGCAGTACTTC.

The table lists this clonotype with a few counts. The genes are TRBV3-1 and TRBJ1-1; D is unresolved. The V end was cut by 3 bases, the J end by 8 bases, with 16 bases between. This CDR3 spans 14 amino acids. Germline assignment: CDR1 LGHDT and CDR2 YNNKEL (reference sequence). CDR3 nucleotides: TGTGCCAGCAGCCACCCGTTCCCGGGCGGGGAAGCTTTCTTT. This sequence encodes CASSHPFPGGEAFF.

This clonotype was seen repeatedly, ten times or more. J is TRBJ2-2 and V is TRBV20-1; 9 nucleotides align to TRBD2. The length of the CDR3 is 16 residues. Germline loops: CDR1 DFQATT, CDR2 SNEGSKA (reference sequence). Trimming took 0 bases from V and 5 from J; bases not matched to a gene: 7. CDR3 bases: TGCAGTGCTAGAGATGGGCTAGCGGGAAGGACCGGGGAGCTGTTTTTT. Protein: CSARDGLAGRTGELFF.

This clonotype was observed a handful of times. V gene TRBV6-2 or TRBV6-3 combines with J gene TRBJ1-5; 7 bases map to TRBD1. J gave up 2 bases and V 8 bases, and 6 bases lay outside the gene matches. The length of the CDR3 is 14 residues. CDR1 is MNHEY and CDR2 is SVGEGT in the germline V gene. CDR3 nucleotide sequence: TGTGCCAGCCAAACAGGGGTGCGCAATCAGCCCCAGCATTTT. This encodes CASQTGVRNQPQHF.

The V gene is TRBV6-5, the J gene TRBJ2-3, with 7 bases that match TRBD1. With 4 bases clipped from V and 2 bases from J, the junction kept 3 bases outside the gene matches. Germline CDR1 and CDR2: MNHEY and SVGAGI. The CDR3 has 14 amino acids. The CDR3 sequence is CASSWTGYTDTQYF. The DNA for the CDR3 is TGTGCCAGCAGTTGGACAGGCTACACAGATACGCAGTATTTT.

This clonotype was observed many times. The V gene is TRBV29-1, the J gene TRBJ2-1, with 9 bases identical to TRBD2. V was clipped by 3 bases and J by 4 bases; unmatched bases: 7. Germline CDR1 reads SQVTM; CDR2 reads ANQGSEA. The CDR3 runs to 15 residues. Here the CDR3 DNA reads TGCAGCGTTGAGCAGGCGGGGGGGCGTTACAATGAGCAGTTCTTC. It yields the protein CSVEQAGGRYNEQFF.

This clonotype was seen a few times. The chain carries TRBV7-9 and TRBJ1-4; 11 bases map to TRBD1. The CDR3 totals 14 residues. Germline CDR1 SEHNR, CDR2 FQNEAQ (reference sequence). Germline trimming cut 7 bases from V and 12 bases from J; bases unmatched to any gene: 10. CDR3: CASNLGQGEGELFF. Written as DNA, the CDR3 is TGTGCCAGCAACCTGGGACAGGGGGAGGGAGAACTGTTTTTT.

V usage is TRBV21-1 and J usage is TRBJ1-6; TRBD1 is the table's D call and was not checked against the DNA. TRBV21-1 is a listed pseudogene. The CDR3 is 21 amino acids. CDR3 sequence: CASTHSATGLFRRINNSPLHF. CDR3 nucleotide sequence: TGTGCCAGCACCCATTCGGCGACAGGGCTTTTCAGAAGGATTAATAATTCACCCCTCCACTTT.

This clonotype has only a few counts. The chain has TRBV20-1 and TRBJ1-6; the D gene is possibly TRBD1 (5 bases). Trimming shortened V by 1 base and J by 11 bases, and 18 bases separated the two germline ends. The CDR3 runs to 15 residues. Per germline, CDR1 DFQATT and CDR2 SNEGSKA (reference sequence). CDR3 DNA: TGCAGTGCTAGAGGGTCCGGGACCGCCTTCCCACCCCTCCACTTT. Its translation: CSARGSGTAFPPLHF.

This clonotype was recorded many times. As DNA, the CDR3 is TGTGCCAGCAGCCAAGGGGACTACGAGCAGTACTTC. It encodes CASSQGDYEQYF. The J gene is TRBJ2-7, the V gene TRBV3-1; D remains ambiguous. Trimming took 1 base from V and 3 from J, leaving 4 bases between them. CDR1 is LGHDT and CDR2 is YNNKEL in the germline V gene (reference sequence). The CDR3 is made up of 12 amino acids.

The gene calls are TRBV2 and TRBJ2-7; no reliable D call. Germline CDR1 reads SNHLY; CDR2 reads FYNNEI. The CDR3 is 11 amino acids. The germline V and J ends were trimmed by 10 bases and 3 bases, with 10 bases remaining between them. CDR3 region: CATNRDYEQYF. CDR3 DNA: TGTGCCACGAACCGAGACTACGAGCAGTACTTC.

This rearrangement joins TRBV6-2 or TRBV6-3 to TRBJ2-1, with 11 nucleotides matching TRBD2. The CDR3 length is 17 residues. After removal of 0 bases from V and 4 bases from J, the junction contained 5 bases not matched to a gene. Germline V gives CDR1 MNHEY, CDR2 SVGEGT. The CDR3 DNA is TGTGCCAGCAGTTACTCACTTGGGACTAGCGGTTACAATGAGCAGTTCTTC. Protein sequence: CASSYSLGTSGYNEQFF.

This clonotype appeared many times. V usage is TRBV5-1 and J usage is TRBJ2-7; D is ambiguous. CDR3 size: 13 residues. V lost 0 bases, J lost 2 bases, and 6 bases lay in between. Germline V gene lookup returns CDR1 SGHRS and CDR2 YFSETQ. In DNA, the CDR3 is TGCGCCAGCAGCTTGGACAGAGCCTACGAGCAGTACTTC. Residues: CASSLDRAYEQYF. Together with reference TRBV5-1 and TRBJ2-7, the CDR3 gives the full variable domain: KAGVTQTPRYLIKTRGQQVTLSCSPISGHRSVSWYQQTPGQGLQFLFEYFSETQRNKGNFPGRFSGRQFSNSRSEMNVSTLELGDSALYLCASSLDRAYEQYFGPGTRLTVT.

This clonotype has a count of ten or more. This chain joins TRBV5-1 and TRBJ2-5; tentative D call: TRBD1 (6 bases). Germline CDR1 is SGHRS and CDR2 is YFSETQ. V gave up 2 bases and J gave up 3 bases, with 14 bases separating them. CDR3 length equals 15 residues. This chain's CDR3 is CASSFYGGQEETQYF. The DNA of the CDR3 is TGCGCCAGCAGCTTTTATGGGGGCCAAGAAGAGACCCAGTACTTC.

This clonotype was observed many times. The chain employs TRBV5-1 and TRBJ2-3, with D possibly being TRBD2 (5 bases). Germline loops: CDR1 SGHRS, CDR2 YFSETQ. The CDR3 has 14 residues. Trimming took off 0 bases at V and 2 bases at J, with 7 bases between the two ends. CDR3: CASSLETTTDTQYF. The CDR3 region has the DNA TGCGCCAGCAGCTTGGAGACTACCACAGATACGCAGTATTTT.

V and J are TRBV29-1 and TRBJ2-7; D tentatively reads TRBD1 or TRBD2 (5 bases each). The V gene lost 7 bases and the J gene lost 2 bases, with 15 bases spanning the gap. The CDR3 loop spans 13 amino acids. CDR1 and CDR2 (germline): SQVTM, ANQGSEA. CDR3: CSASRGSAYEQYF. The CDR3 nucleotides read TGCAGCGCATCCCGGGGCTCAGCCTACGAGCAGTACTTC.

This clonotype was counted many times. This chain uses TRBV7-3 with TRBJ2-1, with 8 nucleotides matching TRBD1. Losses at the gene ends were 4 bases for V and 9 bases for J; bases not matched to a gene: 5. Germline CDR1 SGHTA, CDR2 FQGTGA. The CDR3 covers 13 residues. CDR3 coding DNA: TGTGCCAGCAGCTCAACAGACAGGGGTGAGCAGTTCTTC. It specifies CASSSTDRGEQFF.

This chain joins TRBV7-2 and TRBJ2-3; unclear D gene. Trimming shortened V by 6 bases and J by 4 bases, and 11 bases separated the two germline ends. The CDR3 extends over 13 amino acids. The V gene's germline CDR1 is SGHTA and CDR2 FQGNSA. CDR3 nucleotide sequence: TGTGCCAGCAGAAAGACCCGGGCAGATACGCAGTATTTT. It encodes CASRKTRADTQYF.

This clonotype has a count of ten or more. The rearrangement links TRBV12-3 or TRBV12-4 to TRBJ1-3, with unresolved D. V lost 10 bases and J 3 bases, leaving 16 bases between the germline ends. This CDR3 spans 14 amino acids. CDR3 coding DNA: TGTGCCACCATCCTGGGTTGGGGTGGAAACACCATATATTTT. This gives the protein CATILGWGGNTIYF.

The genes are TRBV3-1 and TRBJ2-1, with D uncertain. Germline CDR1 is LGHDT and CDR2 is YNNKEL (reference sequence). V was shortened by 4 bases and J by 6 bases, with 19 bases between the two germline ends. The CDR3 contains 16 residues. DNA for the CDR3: TGTGCCAGCAGCCCCCCCCCCCGGGTTGGCGGCAATGAGCAGTTCTTC. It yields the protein CASSPPPRVGGNEQFF.

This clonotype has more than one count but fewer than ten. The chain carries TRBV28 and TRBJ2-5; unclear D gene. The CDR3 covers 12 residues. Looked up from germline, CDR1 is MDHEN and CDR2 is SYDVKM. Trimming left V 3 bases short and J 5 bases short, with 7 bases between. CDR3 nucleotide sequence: TGTGCCAGCAGTTTCTACCGGGAGACCCAGTACTTC. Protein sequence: CASSFYRETQYF.

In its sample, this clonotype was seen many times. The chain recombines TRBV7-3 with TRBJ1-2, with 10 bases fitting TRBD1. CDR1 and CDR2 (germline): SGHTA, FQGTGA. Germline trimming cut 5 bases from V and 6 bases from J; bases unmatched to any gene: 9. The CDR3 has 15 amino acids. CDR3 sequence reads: CASSDRDRGADGYTF. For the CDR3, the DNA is TGTGCCAGCAGCGATAGGGACAGGGGAGCGGATGGCTACACCTTC.

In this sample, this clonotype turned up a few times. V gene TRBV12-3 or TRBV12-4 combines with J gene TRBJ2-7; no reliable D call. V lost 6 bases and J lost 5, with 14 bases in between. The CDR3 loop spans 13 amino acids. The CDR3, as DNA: TGTGCCAGCAGCCCCGAAGGGTTCCACGAGCAGTACTTC. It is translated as CASSPEGFHEQYF.

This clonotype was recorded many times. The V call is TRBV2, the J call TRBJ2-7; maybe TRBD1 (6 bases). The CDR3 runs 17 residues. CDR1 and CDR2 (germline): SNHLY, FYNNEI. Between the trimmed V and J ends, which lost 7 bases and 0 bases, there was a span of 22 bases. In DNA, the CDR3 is TGTGCCAGCAACCTCGACCTTCGACAGGTCAACTCCTACGAGCAGTACTTC. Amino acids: CASNLDLRQVNSYEQYF.

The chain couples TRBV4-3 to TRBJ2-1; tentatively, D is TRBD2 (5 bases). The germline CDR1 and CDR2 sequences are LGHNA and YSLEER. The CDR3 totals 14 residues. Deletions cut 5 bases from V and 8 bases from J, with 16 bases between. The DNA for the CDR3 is TGCGCCAGCAGCTTGATGCAGGCGCGGGATGAGCAGTTCTTC. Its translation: CASSLMQARDEQFF.

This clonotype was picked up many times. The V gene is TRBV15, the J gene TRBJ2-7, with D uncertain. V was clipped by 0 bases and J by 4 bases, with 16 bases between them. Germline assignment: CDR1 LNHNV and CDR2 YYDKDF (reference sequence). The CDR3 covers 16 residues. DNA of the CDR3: TGTGCCACCAGCAGAGAACCAAGCGCCTCAATATACGAGCAGTACTTC. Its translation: CATSREPSASIYEQYF.